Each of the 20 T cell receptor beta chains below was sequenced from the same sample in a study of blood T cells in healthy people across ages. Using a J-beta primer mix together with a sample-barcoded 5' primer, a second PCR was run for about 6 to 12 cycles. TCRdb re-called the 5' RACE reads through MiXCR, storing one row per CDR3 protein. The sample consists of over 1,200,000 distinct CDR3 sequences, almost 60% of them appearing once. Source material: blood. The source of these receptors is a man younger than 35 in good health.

CDR3 protein: CASSFDTTNEQYF. DNA of the CDR3: TGTGCCAGCAGCTTCGACACGACTAACGAGCAGTACTTC. This chain connects TRBV7-9 to TRBJ2-7, with D possibly matching TRBD2 (5 bases). CDR3 length: 13 residues. CDR1 and CDR2 (germline): SEHNR, FQNEAQ (reference sequence). Trimming took off 3 bases at V and 5 bases at J, with 11 bases between the two ends.

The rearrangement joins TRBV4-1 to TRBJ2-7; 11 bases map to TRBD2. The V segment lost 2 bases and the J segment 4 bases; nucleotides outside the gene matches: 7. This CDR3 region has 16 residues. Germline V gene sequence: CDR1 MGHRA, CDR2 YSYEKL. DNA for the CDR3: TGCGCCAGCAGCCAAAGGACTAGCGGGTATGAATACGAGCAGTACTTC. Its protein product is CASSQRTSGYEYEQYF.

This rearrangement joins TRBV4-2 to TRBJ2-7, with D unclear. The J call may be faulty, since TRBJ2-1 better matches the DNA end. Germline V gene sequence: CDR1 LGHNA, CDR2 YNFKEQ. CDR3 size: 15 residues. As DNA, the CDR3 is TGTGCCAGCAGCCAAGATCTAAGCGACCACAATGAGCAGTTCTTC. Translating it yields CASSQDLSDHNEQFF.

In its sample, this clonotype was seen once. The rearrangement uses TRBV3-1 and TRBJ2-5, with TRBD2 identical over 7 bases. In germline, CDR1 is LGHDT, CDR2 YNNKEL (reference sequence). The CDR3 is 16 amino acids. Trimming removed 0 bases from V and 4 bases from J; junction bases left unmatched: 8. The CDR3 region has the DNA TGTGCCAGCAGCCAAGATATAAGCGGGGTCGGAGAGACCCAGTACTTC. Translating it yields CASSQDISGVGETQYF.

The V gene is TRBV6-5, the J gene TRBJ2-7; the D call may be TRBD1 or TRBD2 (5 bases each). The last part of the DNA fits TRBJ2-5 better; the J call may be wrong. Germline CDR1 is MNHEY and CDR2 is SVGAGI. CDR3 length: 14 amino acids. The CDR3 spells CASSRDLIQETQYF. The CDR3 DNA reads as TGTGCCAGCAGCCGGGACCTCATTCAAGAGACCCAGTACTTC.

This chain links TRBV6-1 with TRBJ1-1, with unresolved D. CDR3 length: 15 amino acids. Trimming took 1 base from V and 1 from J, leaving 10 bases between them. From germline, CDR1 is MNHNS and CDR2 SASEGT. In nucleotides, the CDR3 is TGTGCCAGCAGTGAAGGGATAGAGCCGAACACTGAAGCTTTCTTT. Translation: CASSEGIEPNTEAFF.

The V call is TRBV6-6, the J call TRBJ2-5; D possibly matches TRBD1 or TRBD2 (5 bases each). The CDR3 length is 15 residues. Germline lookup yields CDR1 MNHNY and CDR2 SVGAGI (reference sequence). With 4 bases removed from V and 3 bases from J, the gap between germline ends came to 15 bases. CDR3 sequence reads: CASSWRGAPEETQYF. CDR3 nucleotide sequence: TGTGCCAGCAGTTGGCGAGGGGCTCCAGAAGAGACCCAGTACTTC.

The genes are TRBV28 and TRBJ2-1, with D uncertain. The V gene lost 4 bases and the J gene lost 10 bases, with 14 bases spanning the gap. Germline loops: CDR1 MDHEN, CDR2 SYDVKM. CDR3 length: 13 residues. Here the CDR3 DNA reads TGTGCCAGCAGTTACTCCCTTCGATCCGAGCAGTTCTTC. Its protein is CASSYSLRSEQFF.

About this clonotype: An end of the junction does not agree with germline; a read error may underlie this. The CDR3 is CSVEAPDRYGNTF. The CDR3 DNA reads TGCAGCGTTGAGGCCCCGGATCGCTATGGCAACACCTTC. This rearrangement joins TRBV29-1 to TRBJ1-2; D not certain. Germline CDR1 SQVTM, CDR2 ANQGSEA. CDR3 length: 13 amino acids.

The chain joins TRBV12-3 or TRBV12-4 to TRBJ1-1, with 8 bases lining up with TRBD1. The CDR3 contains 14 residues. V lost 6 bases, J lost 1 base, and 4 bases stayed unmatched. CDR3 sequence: CASRGTGGNTEAFF. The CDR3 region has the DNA TGTGCCAGCAGAGGAACAGGGGGGAACACTGAAGCTTTCTTT.

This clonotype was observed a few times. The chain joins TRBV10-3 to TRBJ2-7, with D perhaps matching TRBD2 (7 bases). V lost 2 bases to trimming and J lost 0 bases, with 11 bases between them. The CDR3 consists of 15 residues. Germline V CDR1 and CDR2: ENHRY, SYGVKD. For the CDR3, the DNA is TGTGCCATCAGTGAGCGGGGGGACATCTCCTACGAGCAGTACTTC. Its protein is CAISERGDISYEQYF.

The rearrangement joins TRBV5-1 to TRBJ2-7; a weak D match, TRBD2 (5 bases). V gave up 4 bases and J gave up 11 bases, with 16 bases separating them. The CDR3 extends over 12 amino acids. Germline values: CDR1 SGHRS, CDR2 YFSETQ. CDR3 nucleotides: TGCGCCAGCAGCGTCTACGGGGTGGGGAAGTACTTC. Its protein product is CASSVYGVGKYF. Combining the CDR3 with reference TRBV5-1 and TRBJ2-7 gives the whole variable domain KAGVTQTPRYLIKTRGQQVTLSCSPISGHRSVSWYQQTPGQGLQFLFEYFSETQRNKGNFPGRFSGRQFSNSRSEMNVSTLELGDSALYLCASSVYGVGKYFGPGTRLTVT.

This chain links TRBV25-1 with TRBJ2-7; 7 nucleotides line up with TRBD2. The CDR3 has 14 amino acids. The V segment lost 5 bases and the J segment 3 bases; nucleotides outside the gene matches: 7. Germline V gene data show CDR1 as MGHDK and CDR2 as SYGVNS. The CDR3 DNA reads TGTGCCAGCAGTTGGGGGGGAGATGGCTACGAGCAGTACTTC. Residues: CASSWGGDGYEQYF.

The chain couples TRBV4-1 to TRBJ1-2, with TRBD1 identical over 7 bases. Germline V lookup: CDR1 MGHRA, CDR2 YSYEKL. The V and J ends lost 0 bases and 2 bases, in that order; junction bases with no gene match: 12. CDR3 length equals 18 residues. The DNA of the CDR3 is TGCGCCAGCAGCCAAGATCCAACTGACAGGGTCTCCAACTATGGCTACACCTTC. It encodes CASSQDPTDRVSNYGYTF.

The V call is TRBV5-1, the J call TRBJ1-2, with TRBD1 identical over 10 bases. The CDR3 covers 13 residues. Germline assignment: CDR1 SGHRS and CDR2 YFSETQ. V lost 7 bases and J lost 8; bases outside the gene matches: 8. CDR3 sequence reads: CASHAGTGDGYTF. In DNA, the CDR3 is TGCGCCAGCCACGCGGGGACAGGGGACGGCTACACCTTC.

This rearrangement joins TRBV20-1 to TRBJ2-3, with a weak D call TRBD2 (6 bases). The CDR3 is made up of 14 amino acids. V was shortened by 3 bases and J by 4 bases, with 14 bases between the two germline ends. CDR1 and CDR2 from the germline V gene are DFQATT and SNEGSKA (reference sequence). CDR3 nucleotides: TGCAGTGCTAGGCGGGACTTTCACCCAGATACGCAGTATTTT. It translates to CSARRDFHPDTQYF.

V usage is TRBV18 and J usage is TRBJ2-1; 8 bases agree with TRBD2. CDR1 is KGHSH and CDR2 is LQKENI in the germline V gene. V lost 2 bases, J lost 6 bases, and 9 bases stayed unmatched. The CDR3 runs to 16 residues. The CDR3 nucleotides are TGTGCCAGCTCACCAAGGTTGACTAGCGAGGGCAATGAGCAGTTCTTC. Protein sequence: CASSPRLTSEGNEQFF.

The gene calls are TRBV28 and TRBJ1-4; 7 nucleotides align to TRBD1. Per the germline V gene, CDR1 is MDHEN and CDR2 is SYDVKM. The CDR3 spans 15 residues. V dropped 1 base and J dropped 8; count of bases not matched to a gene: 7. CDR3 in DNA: TGTGCCAGCAGTTTATCGACAGGGTATAGAGAAAAACTGTTTTTT. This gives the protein CASSLSTGYREKLFF.

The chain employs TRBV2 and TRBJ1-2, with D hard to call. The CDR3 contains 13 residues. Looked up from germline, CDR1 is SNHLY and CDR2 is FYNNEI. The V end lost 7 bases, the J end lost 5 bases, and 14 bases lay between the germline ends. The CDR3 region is CASTEGRNYGYTF. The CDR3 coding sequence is TGTGCCAGCACCGAAGGACGGAATTATGGCTACACCTTC.

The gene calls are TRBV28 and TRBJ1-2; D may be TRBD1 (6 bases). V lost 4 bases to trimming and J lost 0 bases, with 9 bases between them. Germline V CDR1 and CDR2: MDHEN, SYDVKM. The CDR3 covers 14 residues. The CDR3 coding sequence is TGTGCCAGCAGTTACAGGGTCGCTAACTATGGCTACACCTTC. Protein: CASSYRVANYGYTF.